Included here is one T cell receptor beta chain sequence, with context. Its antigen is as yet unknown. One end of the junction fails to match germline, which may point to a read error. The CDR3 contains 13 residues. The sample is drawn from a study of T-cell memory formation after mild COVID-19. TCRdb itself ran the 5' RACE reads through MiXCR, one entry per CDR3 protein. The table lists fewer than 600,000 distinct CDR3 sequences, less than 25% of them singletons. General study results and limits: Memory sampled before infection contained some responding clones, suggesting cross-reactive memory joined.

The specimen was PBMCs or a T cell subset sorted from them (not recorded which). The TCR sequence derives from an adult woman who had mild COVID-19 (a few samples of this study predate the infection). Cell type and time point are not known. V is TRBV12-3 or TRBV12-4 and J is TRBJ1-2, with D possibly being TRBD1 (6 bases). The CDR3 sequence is CASSFPGAHRTVF. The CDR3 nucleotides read TGTGCCAGCAGTTTCCCGGGGGCACACAGGACAGTCTTC.